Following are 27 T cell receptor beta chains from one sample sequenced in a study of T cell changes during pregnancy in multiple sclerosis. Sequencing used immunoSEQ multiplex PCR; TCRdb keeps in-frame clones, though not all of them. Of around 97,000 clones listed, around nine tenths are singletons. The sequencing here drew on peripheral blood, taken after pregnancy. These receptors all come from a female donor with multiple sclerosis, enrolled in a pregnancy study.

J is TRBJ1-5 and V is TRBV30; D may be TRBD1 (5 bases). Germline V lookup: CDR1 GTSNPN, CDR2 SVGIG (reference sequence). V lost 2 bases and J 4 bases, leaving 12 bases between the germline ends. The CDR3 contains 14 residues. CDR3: CAWSRRALNQPQHF. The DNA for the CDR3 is TGTGCCTGGAGTCGCAGGGCACTAAATCAGCCCCAGCATTTT. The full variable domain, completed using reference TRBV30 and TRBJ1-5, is SQTIHQWPATLVQPVGSPLSLECTVEGTSNPNLYWYRQAAGRGLQLLFYSVGIGQISSEVPQNLSASRPQDRQFILSSKKLLLSDSGFYLCAWSRRALNQPQHFGDGTRLSIL.

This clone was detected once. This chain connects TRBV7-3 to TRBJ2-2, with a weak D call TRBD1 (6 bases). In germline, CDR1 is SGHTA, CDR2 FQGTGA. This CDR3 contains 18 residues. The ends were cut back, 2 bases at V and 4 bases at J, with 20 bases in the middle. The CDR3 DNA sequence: TGTGCCAGCAGCTTAGTTGGATTACAGGGAGTAGGCACCGGGGAGCTGTTTTTT. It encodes CASSLVGLQGVGTGELFF.

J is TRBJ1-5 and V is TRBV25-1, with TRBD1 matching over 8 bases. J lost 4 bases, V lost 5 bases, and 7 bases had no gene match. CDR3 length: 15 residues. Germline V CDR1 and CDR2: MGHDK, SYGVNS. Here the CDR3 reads CASSSPGTGNQPQHF. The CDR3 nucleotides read TGTGCCAGCAGTTCTCCCGGGACAGGAAATCAGCCCCAGCATTTT.

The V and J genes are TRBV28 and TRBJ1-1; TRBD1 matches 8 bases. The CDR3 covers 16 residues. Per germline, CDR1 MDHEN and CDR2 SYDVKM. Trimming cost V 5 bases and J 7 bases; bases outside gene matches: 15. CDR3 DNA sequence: TGTGCCAGCAGTCCCCAAGCAGGACAGGGCGGCCGTGAAGCTTTCTTT. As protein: CASSPQAGQGGREAFF.

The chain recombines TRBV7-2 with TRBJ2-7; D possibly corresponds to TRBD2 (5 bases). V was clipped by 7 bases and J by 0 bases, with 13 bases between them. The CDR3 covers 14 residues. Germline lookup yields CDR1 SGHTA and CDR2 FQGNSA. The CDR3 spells CASTLRGFSYEQYF. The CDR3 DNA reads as TGTGCCAGCACCCTCAGAGGGTTCTCCTACGAGCAGTACTTC.

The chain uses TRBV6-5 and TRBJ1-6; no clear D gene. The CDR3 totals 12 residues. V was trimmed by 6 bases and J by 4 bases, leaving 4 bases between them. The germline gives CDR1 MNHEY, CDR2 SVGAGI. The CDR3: CASRQYNSPLHF. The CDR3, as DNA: TGTGCCAGCAGACAGTATAATTCACCCCTCCACTTT.

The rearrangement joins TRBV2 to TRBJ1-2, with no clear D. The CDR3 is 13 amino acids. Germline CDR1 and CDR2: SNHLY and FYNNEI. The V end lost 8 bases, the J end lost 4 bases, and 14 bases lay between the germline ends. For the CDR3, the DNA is TGTGCCAGCTACCGTCAGACACCCTATGGCTACACCTTC. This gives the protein CASYRQTPYGYTF.

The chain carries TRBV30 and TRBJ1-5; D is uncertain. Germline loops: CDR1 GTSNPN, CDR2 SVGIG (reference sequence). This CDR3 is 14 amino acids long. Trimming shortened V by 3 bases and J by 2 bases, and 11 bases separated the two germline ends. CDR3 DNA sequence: TGTGCCTGGAGCTTCTCCGGAGGCAATCAGCCCCAGCATTTT. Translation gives CAWSFSGGNQPQHF.

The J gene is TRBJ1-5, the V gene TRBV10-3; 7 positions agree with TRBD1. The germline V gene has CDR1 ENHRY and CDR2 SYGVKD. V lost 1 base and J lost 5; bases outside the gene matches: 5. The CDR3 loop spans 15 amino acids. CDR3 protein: CAISELGQGDQPQHF. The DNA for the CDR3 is TGTGCCATCAGTGAGTTGGGGCAGGGGGATCAGCCCCAGCATTTT.

CDR3 nucleotides: TGCAGCATCCGCAGGGGCTCTGGAAACACCATATATTTT. Its translation: CSIRRGSGNTIYF. The gene calls are TRBV29-1 and TRBJ1-3, with D perhaps matching TRBD1 (6 bases). This CDR3 contains 13 residues. Germline-derived CDR1 and CDR2 are SQVTM and ANQGSEA. The V end lost 8 bases, the J end lost 0 bases, and 11 bases lay between the germline ends.

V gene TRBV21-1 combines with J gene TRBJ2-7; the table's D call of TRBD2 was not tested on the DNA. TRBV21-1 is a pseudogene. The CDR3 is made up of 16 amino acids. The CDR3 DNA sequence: TGTGCCAGCAGCAAGGCGGGGGTCATGGGAGACTACGAGCAGTACTTC. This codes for CASSKAGVMGDYEQYF.

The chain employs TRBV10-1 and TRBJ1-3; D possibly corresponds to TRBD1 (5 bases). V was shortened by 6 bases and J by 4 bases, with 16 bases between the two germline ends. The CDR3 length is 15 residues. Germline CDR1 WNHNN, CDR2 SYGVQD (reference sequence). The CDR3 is CASSDFGQQGNTIYF. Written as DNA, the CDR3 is TGCGCCAGCAGCGACTTCGGACAACAAGGAAACACCATATATTTT.

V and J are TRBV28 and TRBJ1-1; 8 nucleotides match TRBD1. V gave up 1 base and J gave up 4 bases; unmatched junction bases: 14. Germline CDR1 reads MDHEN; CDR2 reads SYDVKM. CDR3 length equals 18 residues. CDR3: CASSLSLSDRGGGTEAFF. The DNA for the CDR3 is TGTGCCAGCAGTTTATCCCTTTCCGACAGGGGAGGCGGCACTGAAGCTTTCTTT.

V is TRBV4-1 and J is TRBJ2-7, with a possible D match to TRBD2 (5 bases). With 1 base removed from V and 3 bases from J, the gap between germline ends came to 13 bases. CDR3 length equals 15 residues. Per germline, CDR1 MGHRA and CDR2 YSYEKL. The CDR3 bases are TGCGCCAGCAGCCAAGGAGCAGGACTCCTCTACGAGCAGTACTTC. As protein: CASSQGAGLLYEQYF.

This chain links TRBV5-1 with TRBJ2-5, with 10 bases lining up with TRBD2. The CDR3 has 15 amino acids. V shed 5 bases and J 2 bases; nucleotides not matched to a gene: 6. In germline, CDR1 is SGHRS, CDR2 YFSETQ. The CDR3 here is CASSFLAGVQETQYF. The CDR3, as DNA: TGCGCCAGCAGTTTTCTAGCGGGAGTTCAAGAGACCCAGTACTTC. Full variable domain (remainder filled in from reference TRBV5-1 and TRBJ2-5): KAGVTQTPRYLIKTRGQQVTLSCSPISGHRSVSWYQQTPGQGLQFLFEYFSETQRNKGNFPGRFSGRQFSNSRSEMNVSTLELGDSALYLCASSFLAGVQETQYFGPGTRLLVL.

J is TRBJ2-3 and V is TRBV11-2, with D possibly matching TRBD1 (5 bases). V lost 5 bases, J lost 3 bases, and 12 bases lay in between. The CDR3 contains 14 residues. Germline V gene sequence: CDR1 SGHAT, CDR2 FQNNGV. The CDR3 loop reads CASSPQGKTDTQYF. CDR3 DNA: TGTGCCAGCAGCCCCCAGGGCAAGACAGATACGCAGTATTTT.

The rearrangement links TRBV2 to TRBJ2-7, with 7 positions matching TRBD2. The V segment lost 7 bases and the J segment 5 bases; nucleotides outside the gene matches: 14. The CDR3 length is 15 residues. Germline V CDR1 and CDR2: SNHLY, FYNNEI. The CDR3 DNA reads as TGTGCCAGCAACCCCCCGGGGGGTGATTCCCACGAGCAGTACTTC. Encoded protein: CASNPPGGDSHEQYF.

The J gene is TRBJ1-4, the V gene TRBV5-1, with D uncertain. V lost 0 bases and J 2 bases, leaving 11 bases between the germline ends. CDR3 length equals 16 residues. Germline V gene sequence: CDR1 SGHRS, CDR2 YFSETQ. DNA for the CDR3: TGCGCCAGCAGCTTGGAAGGGAGGACGACTAATGAAAAACTGTTTTTT. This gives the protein CASSLEGRTTNEKLFF.

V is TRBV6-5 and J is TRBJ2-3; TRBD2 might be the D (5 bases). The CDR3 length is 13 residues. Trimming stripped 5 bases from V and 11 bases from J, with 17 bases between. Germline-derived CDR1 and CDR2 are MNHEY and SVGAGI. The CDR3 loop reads CASSTRGALRQYF. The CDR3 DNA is TGTGCCAGCAGTACTCGGGGAGCGCTGCGGCAGTATTTT.

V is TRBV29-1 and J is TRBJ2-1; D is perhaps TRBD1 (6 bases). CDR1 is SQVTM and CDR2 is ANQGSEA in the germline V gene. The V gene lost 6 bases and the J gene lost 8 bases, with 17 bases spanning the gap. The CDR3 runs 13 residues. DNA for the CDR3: TGCAGCGTGGAACAGGGTTTTTCGGATGAGCAGTTCTTC. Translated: CSVEQGFSDEQFF.

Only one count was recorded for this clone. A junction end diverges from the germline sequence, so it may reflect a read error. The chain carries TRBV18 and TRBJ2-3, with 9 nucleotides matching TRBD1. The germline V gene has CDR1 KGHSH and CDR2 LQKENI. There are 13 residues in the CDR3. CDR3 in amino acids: CASSPSGQGRDFF. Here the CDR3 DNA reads TGTGCCAGCTCACCATCGGGACAGGGCCGGGATTTTTTT.

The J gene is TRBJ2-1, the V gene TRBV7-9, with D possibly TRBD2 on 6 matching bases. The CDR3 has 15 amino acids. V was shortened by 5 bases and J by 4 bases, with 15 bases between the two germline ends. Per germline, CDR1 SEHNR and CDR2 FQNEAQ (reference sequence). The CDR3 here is CASSLRDSFYNEQFF. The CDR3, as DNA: TGTGCCAGCAGCCTACGGGACTCTTTTTACAATGAGCAGTTCTTC.

CDR3 in DNA: TGTGCCAGCAGCTTAGCGGGCGACAGACACAATGAGCAGTTCTTC. Protein product: CASSLAGDRHNEQFF. The chain is built from TRBV7-9 and TRBJ2-1, with a tentative D call TRBD1 (5 bases). Germline CDR1 and CDR2: SEHNR and FQNEAQ (reference sequence). V was shortened by 0 bases and J by 5 bases, with 11 bases between the two germline ends. CDR3 length: 15 amino acids.

The chain's CDR3 is CAISFPGQGADGYTF. The CDR3 DNA reads as TGTGCCATCAGTTTTCCGGGACAGGGGGCGGATGGCTACACCTTC. The chain links TRBV10-3 to TRBJ1-2; TRBD1 matches at 12 bases. Trimming at V came to 5 bases and at J to 6 bases, leaving 7 bases not matched to a gene. The germline CDR1 and CDR2 sequences are ENHRY and SYGVKD. The CDR3 spans 15 residues.

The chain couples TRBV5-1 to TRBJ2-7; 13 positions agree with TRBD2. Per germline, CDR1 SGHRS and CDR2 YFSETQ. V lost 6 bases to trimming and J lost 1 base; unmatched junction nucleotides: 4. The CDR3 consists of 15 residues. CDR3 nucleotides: TGCGCCAGCACACGGGGACTAGCGGGATCCTACGAGCAGTACTTC. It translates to CASTRGLAGSYEQYF.

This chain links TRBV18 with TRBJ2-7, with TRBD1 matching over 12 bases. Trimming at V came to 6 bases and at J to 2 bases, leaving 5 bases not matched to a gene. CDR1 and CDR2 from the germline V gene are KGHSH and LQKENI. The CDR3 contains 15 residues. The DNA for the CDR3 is TGTGCCAGCTCGCCGGGACAGGGGGCGGCCTACGAGCAGTACTTC. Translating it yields CASSPGQGAAYEQYF.

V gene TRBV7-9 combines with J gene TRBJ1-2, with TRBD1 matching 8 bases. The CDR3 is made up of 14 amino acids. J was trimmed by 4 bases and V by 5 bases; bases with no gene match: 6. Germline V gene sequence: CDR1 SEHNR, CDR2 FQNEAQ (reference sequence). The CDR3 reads CASSRDRGTYGYTF. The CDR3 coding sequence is TGTGCCAGCAGCCGCGACAGGGGCACCTATGGCTACACCTTC.